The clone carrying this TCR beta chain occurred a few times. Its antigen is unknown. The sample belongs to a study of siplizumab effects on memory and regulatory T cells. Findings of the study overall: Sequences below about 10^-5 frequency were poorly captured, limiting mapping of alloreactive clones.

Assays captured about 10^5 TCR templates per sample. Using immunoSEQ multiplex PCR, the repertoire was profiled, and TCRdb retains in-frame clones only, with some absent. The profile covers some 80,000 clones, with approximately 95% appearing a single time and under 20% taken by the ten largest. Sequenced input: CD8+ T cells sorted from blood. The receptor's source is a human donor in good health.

Here the CDR3 reads CASSGGLERDTEAFF. In nucleotides, the CDR3 is TGCGCCAGCAGCGGGGGACTCGAAAGGGACACTGAAGCTTTCTTT. The genes are TRBV5-1 and TRBJ1-1; the D gene is possibly TRBD1 (5 bases). The CDR3 loop spans 15 amino acids. V dropped 4 bases and J dropped 3 bases, with 16 bases sitting between them. The germline gives CDR1 SGHRS, CDR2 YFSETQ.